The 17 T cell receptor beta chains reported below all come from one sample, sequenced in a study of technical replicates of blood from a few donors. The protocol was immunoSEQ multiplex PCR, while the TCRdb copy is restricted to in-frame clones and leaves out a portion. The repertoire has approximately 58,000 clones, more than 70% of them found once; the top ten carry less than 6.5%. Sequenced sample: PBMCs. The receptors come from a human donor in good health. Some clones in this sample may be carry-over from other donors' samples.

This clone came up once. In nucleotides, the CDR3 is TGTGCCAGCAGCCCGGACAACTCCTACGAGCAGTACTTC. Amino acids: CASSPDNSYEQYF. The chain is built from TRBV7-3 and TRBJ2-7, with D possibly TRBD1 on 5 matching bases. Germline CDR1 reads SGHTA; CDR2 reads FQGTGA. CDR3 length: 13 residues. V gave up 5 bases and J gave up 0 bases, with 8 bases separating them.

The rearrangement uses TRBV2 and TRBJ1-1; tentative D call: TRBD1 (5 bases). This CDR3 contains 13 residues. Germline V gene data show CDR1 as SNHLY and CDR2 as FYNNEI. The V gene lost 8 bases and the J gene lost 2 bases, with 12 bases spanning the gap. In nucleotides, the CDR3 is TGTGCCAGCCAAGACAGCCTAAACACTGAAGCTTTCTTT. This sequence encodes CASQDSLNTEAFF.

This chain connects TRBV5-4 to TRBJ1-6, with D unclear. The CDR3 runs 15 residues. In germline, CDR1 is SGHNT, CDR2 YYREEE (reference sequence). V lost 4 bases to trimming and J lost 2 bases, with 10 bases between them. The CDR3 loop reads CASSRGVTYNSPLHF. The DNA of the CDR3 is TGTGCCAGCAGCCGGGGAGTTACCTATAATTCACCCCTCCACTTT.

This clone was counted between two and nine times. The chain links TRBV5-4 to TRBJ2-7; D gene unclear. This CDR3 has 11 amino acids. The V end was cut by 3 bases, the J end by 8 bases, with 9 bases between. The germline gives CDR1 SGHNT, CDR2 YYREEE (reference sequence). CDR3 residues: CASSSIGQQYF. Written as DNA, the CDR3 is TGTGCCAGCAGCTCAATTGGGCAGCAGTACTTC. Filled out from reference TRBV5-4 and TRBJ2-7, the complete variable domain reads ETGVTQSPTHLIKTRGQQVTLRCSSQSGHNTVSWYQQALGQGPQFIFQYYREEENGRGNFPPRFSGLQFPNYSSELNVNALELDDSALYLCASSSIGQQYFGPGTRLTVT.

The chain recombines TRBV4-1 with TRBJ2-5, with D possibly being TRBD2 (6 bases). From germline, CDR1 is MGHRA and CDR2 YSYEKL. This CDR3 region has 17 residues. The ends were cut back, 6 bases at V and 2 bases at J, with 22 bases in the middle. The CDR3 DNA is TGCGCCAGCAGTTGGGGCCGAGTAGCGGTGGATCAAGAGACCCAGTACTTC. It codes for CASSWGRVAVDQETQYF.

This chain connects TRBV7-2 to TRBJ2-2, with a tentative D call TRBD2 (6 bases). V lost 10 bases, J lost 6 bases, and 18 bases lay in between. The CDR3 contains 14 residues. The germline CDR1 and CDR2 sequences are SGHTA and FQGNSA. The CDR3 region has the DNA TGTGCCACCTCCCTAGCGCAAAAGGCCGGGGAGCTGTTTTTT. Encoded protein: CATSLAQKAGELFF.

The gene calls are TRBV10-3 and TRBJ2-1; TRBD2 agrees at 8 bases. The germline CDR1 and CDR2 sequences are ENHRY and SYGVKD. CDR3 length: 13 residues. J gave up 8 bases and V 7 bases, and 7 bases lay outside the gene matches. The CDR3 protein is CAIKDNGGDEQFF. CDR3 sequence (DNA): TGTGCCATCAAGGACAACGGGGGGGATGAGCAGTTCTTC.

In its sample, this clone was seen once. The V and J genes are TRBV4-3 and TRBJ2-1; 7 positions agree with TRBD2. CDR1 and CDR2 (germline): LGHNA, YSLEER. The CDR3 is made up of 17 amino acids. With V trimmed by 1 base and J by 3 bases, 9 bases remained unmatched. DNA of the CDR3: TGCGCCAGCAGCCAAGTCGCGCTAGCGGAGAACTACAATGAGCAGTTCTTC. Its protein product is CASSQVALAENYNEQFF.

This chain connects TRBV6-5 to TRBJ2-2, with a tentative D call TRBD2 (5 bases). V was trimmed by 7 bases and J by 8 bases, leaving 17 bases between them. Germline CDR1 MNHEY, CDR2 SVGAGI. The CDR3 totals 14 residues. CDR3 sequence: CASTPPGNGGELFF. As DNA, the CDR3 is TGTGCCAGCACTCCCCCCGGGAATGGGGGGGAGCTGTTTTTT.

The chain is built from TRBV2 and TRBJ2-7; 8 positions agree with TRBD2. Germline V gene sequence: CDR1 SNHLY, CDR2 FYNNEI. There are 12 residues in the CDR3. Trimming at V came to 7 bases and at J to 3 bases, leaving 2 bases not matched to a gene. CDR3 sequence (DNA): TGTGCCAGCACGGCGGGGGGCTACGAGCAGTACTTC. Its translation: CASTAGGYEQYF.

This clone was seen only a few times. V gene TRBV7-9 combines with J gene TRBJ2-3; 8 bases agree with TRBD2. Trimming cost V 3 bases and J 0 bases; bases outside gene matches: 5. CDR3 length: 16 residues. CDR1 is SEHNR and CDR2 is FQNEAQ in the germline V gene (reference sequence). CDR3 in amino acids: CASSLELAASTDTQYF. In DNA, the CDR3 is TGTGCCAGCAGCTTGGAACTAGCGGCTAGCACAGATACGCAGTATTTT.

J is TRBJ1-3 and V is TRBV4-3, with 8 bases identical to TRBD1. Germline V gives CDR1 LGHNA, CDR2 YSLEER. The CDR3 totals 15 residues. V lost 1 base to trimming and J lost 3 bases; unmatched junction nucleotides: 2. This CDR3 is CASSQGQGSGNTIYF. DNA for the CDR3: TGCGCCAGCAGCCAAGGACAGGGGAGTGGAAACACCATATATTTT.

This clone was seen once. The rearrangement uses TRBV6-1 and TRBJ1-5; maybe TRBD1 (6 bases). V dropped 8 bases and J dropped 0 bases, with 14 bases sitting between them. CDR1 MNHNS and CDR2 SASEGT come from the germline V gene. The CDR3 sequence is 15 residues long. CDR3 in DNA: TGTGCCAGCGTTCTCGACAGGTCTAGCAATCAGCCCCAGCATTTT. Residues: CASVLDRSSNQPQHF.

The rearrangement uses TRBV28 and TRBJ1-5; possible D gene TRBD1, 5 bases. V shed 6 bases and J shed 3 bases, with 18 bases lying between them. The germline V gene encodes CDR1 MDHEN and CDR2 SYDVKM. This CDR3 has 16 amino acids. The CDR3 nucleotides read TGTGCCAGCAGCCCCAGATCAGTCAGGGACAATCAGCCCCAGCATTTT. Translating gives CASSPRSVRDNQPQHF.

The chain links TRBV4-1 to TRBJ2-7, with 10 bases identical to TRBD1. V gave up 0 bases and J gave up 4 bases; unmatched junction bases: 3. The CDR3 consists of 15 residues. Germline CDR1 MGHRA, CDR2 YSYEKL. The CDR3 nucleotides are TGCGCCAGCAGCCAAGAAGGGGACAGGGGTTACGAGCAGTACTTC. This gives the protein CASSQEGDRGYEQYF.

This clone has more than one count but fewer than ten. The gene calls are TRBV2 and TRBJ1-2, with a weak D call TRBD1 (5 bases). Trimming removed 4 bases at V and 6 bases at J, with 15 bases between. The CDR3 has 14 amino acids. In germline, CDR1 is SNHLY, CDR2 FYNNEI. The CDR3 coding sequence is TGTGCCAGCAGTGGAAGTGGGACTACTCATGGCTACACCTTC. This sequence encodes CASSGSGTTHGYTF. The full variable domain, with the rest looked up from reference TRBV2 and TRBJ1-2, is EPEVTQTPSHQVTQMGQEVILRCVPISNHLYFYWYRQILGQKVEFLVSFYNNEISEKSEIFDDQFSVERPDGSNFTLKIRSTKLEDSAMYFCASSGSGTTHGYTFGSGTRLTVV.

This chain joins TRBV18 and TRBJ1-1; D might be TRBD1 (6 bases). Germline V gene sequence: CDR1 KGHSH, CDR2 LQKENI. V was pared by 8 bases and J by 4 bases, with 11 bases between. The CDR3 spans 12 residues. The DNA for the CDR3 is TGTGCCAGCGGACAGATGGGCACTGAAGCTTTCTTT. Amino acids: CASGQMGTEAFF. Full variable domain (missing parts from reference TRBV18 and TRBJ1-1): NAGVMQNPRHLVRRRGQEARLRCSPMKGHSHVYWYRQLPEEGLKFMVYLQKENIIDESGMPKERFSAEFPKEGPSILRIQQVVRGDSAAYFCASGQMGTEAFFGQGTRLTVV.